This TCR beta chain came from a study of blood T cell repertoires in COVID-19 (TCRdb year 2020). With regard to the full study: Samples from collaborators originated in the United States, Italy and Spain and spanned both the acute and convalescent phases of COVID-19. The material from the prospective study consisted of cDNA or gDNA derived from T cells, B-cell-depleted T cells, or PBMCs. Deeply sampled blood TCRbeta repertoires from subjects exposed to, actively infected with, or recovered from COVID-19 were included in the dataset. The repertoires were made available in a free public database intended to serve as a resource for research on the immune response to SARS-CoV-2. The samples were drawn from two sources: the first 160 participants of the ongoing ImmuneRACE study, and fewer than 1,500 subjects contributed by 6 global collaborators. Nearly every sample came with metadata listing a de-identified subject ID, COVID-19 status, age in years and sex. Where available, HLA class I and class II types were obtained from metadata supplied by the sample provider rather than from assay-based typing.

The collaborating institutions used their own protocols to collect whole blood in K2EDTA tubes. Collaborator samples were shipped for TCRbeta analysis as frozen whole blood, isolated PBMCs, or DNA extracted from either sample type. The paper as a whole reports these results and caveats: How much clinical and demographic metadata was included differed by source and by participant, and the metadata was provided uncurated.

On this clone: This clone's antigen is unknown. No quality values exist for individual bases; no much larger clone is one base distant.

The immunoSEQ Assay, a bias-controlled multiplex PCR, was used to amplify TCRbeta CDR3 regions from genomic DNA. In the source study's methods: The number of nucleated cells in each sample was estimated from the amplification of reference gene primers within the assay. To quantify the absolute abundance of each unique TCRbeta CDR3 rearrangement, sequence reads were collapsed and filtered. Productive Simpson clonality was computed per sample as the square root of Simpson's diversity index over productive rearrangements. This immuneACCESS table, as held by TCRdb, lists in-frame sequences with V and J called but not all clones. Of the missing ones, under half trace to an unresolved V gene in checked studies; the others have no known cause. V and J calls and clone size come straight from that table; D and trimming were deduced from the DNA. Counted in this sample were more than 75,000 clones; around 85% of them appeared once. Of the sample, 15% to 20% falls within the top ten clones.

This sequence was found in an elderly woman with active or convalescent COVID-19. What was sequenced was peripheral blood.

The DNA sequence reads TGTGCCAGCAGCCTACAGGGGGCCACCGGGGAGCTGTTTTTT. Its translation is CASSLQGATGELFF. Recombination connected TRBV7-3 to TRBJ2-2, with 9 middle bases fitting TRBD1. Taken from cysteine to phenylalanine, the CDR3 has 14 residues. Here the CDR3 DNA is all that survives: 42 bases in frame from base 1. V lost 5 bases and J lost 4 bases, and the count of bases not matched to a germline gene is 2. Taken from the germline V gene, the CDR1 and CDR2 loops are SGHTA and FQGTGA.